One T cell receptor beta chain is described in this entry. It was with a sample-barcoded 5' primer and a J-beta primer mix that a second PCR of about 6 to 12 cycles was run. TCRdb analysed the 5' RACE reads with MiXCR anew, one entry per CDR3 protein. Among more than 650,000 distinct CDR3 sequences listed, about a quarter were seen once. This sample was included in a study of blood T cells in healthy people across ages. The CDR3 spans 15 residues. V trimming: 5 bases; J trimming: 4 bases; junction bases outside the gene matches: 8. Per the germline V gene, CDR1 is MNHEY and CDR2 is SMNVEV (reference sequence). A further study also used this sample, focusing on T cells of mothers and their children.

This receptor was taken from a boy younger than 18 in good health. Sequencing input: blood. The rearrangement uses TRBV27 and TRBJ2-5, with 9 bases aligning to TRBD1. The DNA of the CDR3 is TGTGCCAGCAGTAACACCCCGGGACAGGGAGAGACCCAGTACTTC. Translation: CASSNTPGQGETQYF.